Below, 9 T cell receptor beta chains from the same sample are listed, as sequenced in a study of blood T cell repertoires in COVID-19. Libraries were prepared by immunoSEQ multiplex PCR; TCRdb keeps only in-frame clonotypes and omits some of them. Of some 96,000 clones in the sample, around nine tenths were seen once. Sequences were obtained from peripheral blood. The receptors shown here come from a human donor in a cohort sampled during active COVID-19.

This clone was detected once. CDR3 coding DNA: TGTGCCACCAGCAGAGCAGGCTCTGGAAACACCATATATTTT. Translation gives CATSRAGSGNTIYF. The chain uses TRBV15 and TRBJ1-3; D call uncertain. Germline assignment: CDR1 LNHNV and CDR2 YYDKDF (reference sequence). This CDR3 spans 14 amino acids. Trimming left V 1 base short and J 0 bases short, with 4 bases between.

The rearrangement links TRBV5-1 to TRBJ1-1; maybe TRBD1 (5 bases). The CDR3 runs 15 residues. Trimming stripped 1 base from V and 5 bases from J, with 15 bases between. Germline V gives CDR1 SGHRS, CDR2 YFSETQ. CDR3 region: CASSLISQGRTEAFF. CDR3 nucleotides: TGCGCCAGCAGCTTGATATCGCAGGGAAGAACTGAAGCTTTCTTT.

In its sample, this clone was seen once. J is TRBJ2-7 and V is TRBV9; 7 bases align to TRBD2. The ends lost 4 bases at V and 3 bases at J; junction bases unmatched: 10. The CDR3 spans 15 residues. From germline, CDR1 is SGDLS and CDR2 YYNGEE. CDR3 sequence: CASSPQTSSYYEQYF. In nucleotides, the CDR3 is TGTGCCAGCAGCCCTCAGACTAGCAGTTACTACGAGCAGTACTTC.

The V and J genes are TRBV24-1 and TRBJ2-1; 8 bases align to TRBD2. The CDR3 has 16 amino acids. Trimming at V came to 1 base and at J to 6 bases, leaving 7 bases not matched to a gene. From germline, CDR1 is KGHDR and CDR2 SFDVKD. DNA for the CDR3: TGTGCCACCAGTGATTTCGGCCTAGCGGGTTCCAATGAGCAGTTCTTC. Translation gives CATSDFGLAGSNEQFF.

This clone is a singleton in its sample. This rearrangement joins TRBV18 to TRBJ1-1; D is unresolved. The germline gives CDR1 KGHSH, CDR2 LQKENI. The CDR3 loop spans 15 amino acids. V lost 2 bases, J lost 4 bases, and 14 bases lay in between. The CDR3: CASSPKGGWGTEAFF. CDR3 in DNA: TGTGCCAGCTCACCAAAGGGAGGGTGGGGCACTGAAGCTTTCTTT.

This chain uses TRBV18 with TRBJ2-7; 7 bases agree with TRBD1. Germline V CDR1 and CDR2: KGHSH, LQKENI. The CDR3 is made up of 15 amino acids. With V trimmed by 4 bases and J by 4 bases, 10 bases remained unmatched. CDR3 coding DNA: TGTGCCAGCTCACGCGTCCCACAGGGGTTATACGAGCAGTACTTC. It encodes CASSRVPQGLYEQYF.

V and J are TRBV6-2 or TRBV6-3 and TRBJ2-5; TRBD2 matches 9 bases. This CDR3 has 17 residues. From germline, CDR1 is MNHEY and CDR2 SVGEGT. The V and J ends lost 2 bases and 5 bases, in that order; junction bases with no gene match: 12. As DNA, the CDR3 is TGTGCCAGCAGTTACGCTCCTACGGGACTAGCAGCCGAGACCCAGTACTTC. Its translation: CASSYAPTGLAAETQYF.

The gene calls are TRBV10-3 and TRBJ1-1; the match to TRBD1 covers 8 bases. The V segment lost 6 bases and the J segment 3 bases; nucleotides outside the gene matches: 6. The CDR3 sequence is 14 residues long. Germline V gives CDR1 ENHRY, CDR2 SYGVKD. For the CDR3, the DNA is TGTGCCATCAGCGGGACAGGTTGGGACACTGAAGCTTTCTTT. Encoded protein: CAISGTGWDTEAFF.

The chain employs TRBV14 and TRBJ2-3, with TRBD2 matching over 8 bases. CDR3 length equals 13 residues. The V gene end was trimmed by 8 bases and the J gene end by 3 bases; junction bases not matched to a gene: 4. CDR1 is SGHDN and CDR2 is FVKESK in the germline V gene. CDR3 sequence reads: CASQLAATDTQYF. The CDR3 region has the DNA TGTGCCAGCCAACTAGCGGCAACAGATACGCAGTATTTT.